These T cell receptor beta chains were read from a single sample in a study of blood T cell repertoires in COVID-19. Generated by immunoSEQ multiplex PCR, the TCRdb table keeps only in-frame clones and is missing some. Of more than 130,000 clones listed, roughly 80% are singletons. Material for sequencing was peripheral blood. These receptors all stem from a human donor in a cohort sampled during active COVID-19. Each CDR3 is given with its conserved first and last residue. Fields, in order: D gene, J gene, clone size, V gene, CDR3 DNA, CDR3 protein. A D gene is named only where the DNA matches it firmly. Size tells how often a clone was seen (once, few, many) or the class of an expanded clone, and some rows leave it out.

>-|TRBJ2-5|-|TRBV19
TGTGCCAGTAGTAAGACGTGGAGTCAAGAGACCCAGTACTTC
CASSKTWSQETQYF
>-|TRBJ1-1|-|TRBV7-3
TGTGCCAGCAGCTTAATGGGGAGGGTGGACATTACCACTGAAGCTTTCTTT
CASSLMGRVDITTEAFF
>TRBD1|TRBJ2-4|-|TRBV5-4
TGTGCCAGCAGCCCGGACAGGGCTGGTATTCAGTACTTC
CASSPDRAGIQYF
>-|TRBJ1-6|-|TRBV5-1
TGCGCCAGCAGCTTAGGAATCGCGGCGGAGAATTCACCCCTCCACTTT
CASSLGIAAENSPLHF
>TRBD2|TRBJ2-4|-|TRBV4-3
TGCGCCAGCAGCCAAGCCTCTAGCGGGGATGGGAACATTCAGTACTTC
CASSQASSGDGNIQYF
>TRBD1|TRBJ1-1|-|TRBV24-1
TGTGCCACCGCACCACCTCTCGGGACAGGGGGCATCGATGAAGCTTTCTTT
CATAPPLGTGGIDEAFF
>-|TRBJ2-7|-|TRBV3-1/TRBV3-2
TGTGCCAGCAGCTTGAGCTCCTACGAGCAGTACTTC
CASSLSSYEQYF
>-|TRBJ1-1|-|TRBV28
TGTGCCAGCAGTCTGGACATGAACACTGAAGCTTTCTTT
CASSLDMNTEAFF
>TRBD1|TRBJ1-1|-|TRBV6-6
TGTGCCAGCAGTGACTTTCCGAGGACAGGTGAAGCTTTCTTT
CASSDFPRTGEAFF
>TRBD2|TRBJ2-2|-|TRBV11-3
TGTGCCAGCAGCTTAGAGACTACTAGCGGGACCATCGGGGAGCTGTTTTTT
CASSLETTSGTIGELFF
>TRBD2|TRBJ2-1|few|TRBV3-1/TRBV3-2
TGTGCCAGCAGCCATCCCCAGCGGGACCACAATGAGCAGTTCTTC
CASSHPQRDHNEQFF
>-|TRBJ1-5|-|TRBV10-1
TGCGCCAGCAGGCGGGACGGTAGCAATCAGCCCCAGCATTTT
CASRRDGSNQPQHF
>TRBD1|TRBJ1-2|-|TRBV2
TGTGCCAGCAGAGCGACGGGGACAGGGGGTAGCTATGGCTACACCTTC
CASRATGTGGSYGYTF
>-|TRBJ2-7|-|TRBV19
TGTGCCAGTAGTACGAGCGGGTATAGCTCCTACGAGCAGTACTTC
CASSTSGYSSYEQYF
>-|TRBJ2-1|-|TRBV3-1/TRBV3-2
TGTGCCAGCAGCCGTAAGCCACGGGGTTTAATTACGAACAATGAGCAGTTCTTC
CASSRKPRGLITNNEQFF
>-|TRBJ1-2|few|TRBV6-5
TGTGCCAGCAGTTACGAGGGTTCGGGTGGCTACACCTTC
CASSYEGSGGYTF
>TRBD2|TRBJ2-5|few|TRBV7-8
TGTGCCAGCAGCTTAGGGCTAGCGGGGGGGCTGAGCCAAGAGACCCAGTACTTC
CASSLGLAGGLSQETQYF
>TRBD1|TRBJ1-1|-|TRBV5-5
TGTGCCAGCAGCCCCTCGGACAGGTTCTCTGAAGCTTTCTTT
CASSPSDRFSEAFF
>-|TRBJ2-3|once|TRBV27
TGTGCCAGCAGTTTAGCGGGGATCGGCACAGATACGCAGTATTTT
CASSLAGIGTDTQYF
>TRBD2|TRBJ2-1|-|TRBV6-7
TGTGCCAGCAGTTACTCGAGTTCCTCTGGGTCTCGGGGAGGGAGGAACTACAATGAGCAGTTCTTC
CASSYSSSSGSRGGRNYNEQFF
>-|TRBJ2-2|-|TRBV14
TGTGCCAGCAGCCAAGTTAGGGGGAGCCCCGGGGAGCTGTTTTTT
CASSQVRGSPGELFF
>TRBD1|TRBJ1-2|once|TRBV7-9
TGTGCCAGCAGCTTAGCTTGGACAGGGTATGACTACACCTTC
CASSLAWTGYDYTF
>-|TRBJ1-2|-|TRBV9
TGTGCCAGCAGCGTAGGCCACCGGGGGTCTAACTATGGCTACACCTTC
CASSVGHRGSNYGYTF
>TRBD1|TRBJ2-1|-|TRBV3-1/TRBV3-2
TGTGCCAGCAGCGCCAGGACAGGGAGCTCCTACAATGAGCAGTTCTTC
CASSARTGSSYNEQFF
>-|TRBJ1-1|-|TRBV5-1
TGCGCCAGCAGCGCGGACACGGGCACTGAAGCTTTCTTT
CASSADTGTEAFF
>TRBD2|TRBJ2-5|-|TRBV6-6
TGTGCCAGCAGTTCATGGCGGGGGGCTCAAGAGACCCAGTACTTC
CASSSWRGAQETQYF
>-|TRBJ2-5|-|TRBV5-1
TGCGCCAACTCCCCAGGCCCAGGGCAAGAGACCCAGTACTTC
CANSPGPGQETQYF
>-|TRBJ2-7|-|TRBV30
TGTGCCTGGAGTGTACCGGGAATAGTGTACTTC
CAWSVPGIVYF